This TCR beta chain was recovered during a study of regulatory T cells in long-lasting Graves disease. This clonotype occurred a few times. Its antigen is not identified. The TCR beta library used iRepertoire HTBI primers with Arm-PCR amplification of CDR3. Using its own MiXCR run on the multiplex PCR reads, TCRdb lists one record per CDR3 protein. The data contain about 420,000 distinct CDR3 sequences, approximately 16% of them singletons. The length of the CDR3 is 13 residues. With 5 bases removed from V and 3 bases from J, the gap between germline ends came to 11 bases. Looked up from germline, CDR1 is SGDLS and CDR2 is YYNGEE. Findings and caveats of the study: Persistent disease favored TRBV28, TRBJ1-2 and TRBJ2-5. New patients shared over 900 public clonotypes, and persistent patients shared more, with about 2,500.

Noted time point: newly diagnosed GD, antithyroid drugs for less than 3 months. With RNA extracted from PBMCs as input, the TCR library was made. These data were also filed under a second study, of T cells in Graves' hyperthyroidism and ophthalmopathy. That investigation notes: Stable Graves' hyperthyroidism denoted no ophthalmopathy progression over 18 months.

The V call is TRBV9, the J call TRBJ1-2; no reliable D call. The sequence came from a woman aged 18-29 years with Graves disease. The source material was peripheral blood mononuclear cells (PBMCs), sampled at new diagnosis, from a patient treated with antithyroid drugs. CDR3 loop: CASSGMFHYGYTF. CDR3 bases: TGTGCCAGCAGTGGGATGTTTCACTATGGCTACACCTTC. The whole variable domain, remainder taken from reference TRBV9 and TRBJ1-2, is DSGVTQTPKHLITATGQRVTLRCSPRSGDLSVYWYQQSLDQGLQFLIQYYNGEERAKGNILERFSAQQFPDLHSELNLSSLELGDSALYFCASSGMFHYGYTFGSGTRLTVV.